This T cell receptor beta chain was recovered during a study of blood T cell repertoires in COVID-19. Repertoires were generated with immunoSEQ multiplex PCR, while TCRdb's copy carries only in-frame clones and drops some. The repertoire consists of approximately 250,000 clones, with about 91% occurring once and the leading ten covering approximately 3%. Grouping used clinical history reported by participants in a survey and questionnaire. During the 2 weeks before they entered the study, exposed participants had met someone with a PCR-confirmed or clinician-diagnosed COVID-19 case. V lost 2 bases, J lost 3 bases, and 3 bases stayed unmatched. This CDR3 comprises 16 residues. The germline V gene encodes CDR1 LGHDT and CDR2 YNNKEL (reference sequence).

The sample was PBMCs or T cells enriched from blood (not recorded which). This sequence was found in a man between 40 and 49 years old who had been exposed to COVID-19. The genes are TRBV3-1 (or the pseudogene TRBV3-2) and TRBJ1-6, with TRBD1 identical over 8 bases. The CDR3 sequence: CASSQQDRVYNSPLHF. The CDR3 coding sequence is TGTGCCAGCAGCCAACAGGACAGGGTCTATAATTCACCCCTCCACTTT.